This T cell receptor beta chain was sequenced during a study of neurological immune-mediated disorders. Over 200 million TCR-beta sequences (from 15-18 subjects) were yielded by each sequencing run. TCRdb analysed the 5' RACE reads with MiXCR anew, one entry per CDR3 protein. The data hold about 99,000 distinct CDR3 sequences, with about 10% observed a single time. This clonotype was counted at least ten times. Described time point: longitudinal time-point 3. The clonotype was recovered from a female donor with HTLV-1-associated myelopathy (HAM/TSP). Sequencing was carried out using PBMCs.

The CDR3 is CASSQTRNTGELFF. The CDR3 DNA follows: TGTGCCAGCAGCCAGACCAGAAACACCGGGGAGCTGTTTTTT. This chain connects TRBV14 to TRBJ2-2; no clear D. Germline V lookup: CDR1 SGHDN, CDR2 FVKESK. The CDR3 loop spans 14 amino acids. V dropped 3 bases and J dropped 2 bases, with 7 bases sitting between them.